Only a few counts were recorded for the clone carrying this TCR beta chain. The CDR3 runs 15 residues. V dropped 4 bases and J dropped 6; count of bases not matched to a gene: 11. Per germline, CDR1 LNHDA and CDR2 SQIVND (reference sequence). This sample was taken from a study of blood T cell repertoires in COVID-19. Study summary: PBMCs, B-cell-depleted T cells, or T cells were the source of the cDNA or gDNA that made up the material.

Produced via immunoSEQ multiplex PCR; TCRdb's table is partial and in-frame only. The sample holds about 210,000 clones; almost 85% are singletons and the top ten take roughly 5.3%. The specimen was peripheral blood. This chain links TRBV19 with TRBJ1-1; 7 nucleotides line up with TRBD1. This receptor was obtained from a man aged 50 to 60 with COVID-19, enrolled during active disease. The CDR3 region is CASSTLDREGAEAFF. Here the CDR3 DNA reads TGTGCCAGTAGTACCCTCGACAGGGAAGGAGCTGAAGCTTTCTTT.